This TCR beta chain came from a study of regulatory T cells in long-lasting Graves disease. Turning to the study itself: The criterion for persistent Graves' disease was over 5 years of antithyroid drugs with positive TSH receptor antibodies. Study-level results: The analysis examined peripheral blood only and excluded thyroid tissue.

Trimming removed 5 bases from V and 8 bases from J, with 19 bases in between. The CDR3 runs to 16 residues. CDR1 and CDR2 (germline): MGHDK, SYGVNS. Construction of the TCR beta libraries employed iRepertoire HTBI primers in conjunction with Arm-PCR of CDR3 regions. TCRdb reprocessed the multiplex PCR reads via MiXCR and lists one record per CDR3 protein. The sample records about 400,000 distinct CDR3 sequences, more than 20% being singletons. As to this clonotype: Antigen unknown.

As to time point: persistent/refractory GD, antithyroid drugs over 5 years with positive TRAb. Generation of the TCR library employed RNA extracted from PBMCs. It was by American Thyroid Association guidelines that Graves' disease was diagnosed. This specimen consisted of peripheral blood mononuclear cells (PBMCs), obtained when the disease was refractory, from a patient treated with antithyroid drugs. The J gene is TRBJ1-6, the V gene TRBV25-1; D gene ambiguous. The sequence was obtained from a female donor with Graves disease. The CDR3 reads CASSYDTGNRDSPLHF. The CDR3 DNA sequence: TGTGCCAGCAGTTACGATACGGGGAATCGGGATTCACCCCTCCACTTT.